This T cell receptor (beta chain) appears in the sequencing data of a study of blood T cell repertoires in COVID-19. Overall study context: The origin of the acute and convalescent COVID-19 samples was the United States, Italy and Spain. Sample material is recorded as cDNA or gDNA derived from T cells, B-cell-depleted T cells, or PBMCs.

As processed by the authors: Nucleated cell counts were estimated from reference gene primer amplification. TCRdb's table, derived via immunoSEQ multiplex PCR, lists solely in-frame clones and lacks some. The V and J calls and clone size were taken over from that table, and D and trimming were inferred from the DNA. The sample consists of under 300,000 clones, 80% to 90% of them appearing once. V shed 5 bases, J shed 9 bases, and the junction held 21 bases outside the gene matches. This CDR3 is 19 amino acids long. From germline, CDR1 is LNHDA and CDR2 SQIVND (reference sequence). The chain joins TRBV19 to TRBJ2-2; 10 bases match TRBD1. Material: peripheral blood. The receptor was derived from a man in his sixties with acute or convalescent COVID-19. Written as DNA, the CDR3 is TGTGCCAGTAGTTCCCGGACAGGGGGTGGTATCGAGTCGACCCGGGAGCTGTTTTTT. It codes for CASSSRTGGGIESTRELFF.